What follows are 27 T cell receptor beta chains derived from one specimen sequenced in a study of blood T cell repertoires in COVID-19. Measured with immunoSEQ multiplex PCR; TCRdb has only the in-frame clones, and not every one. In the table there are around 200,000 clones, more than 75% of which are singletons. The sample taken for sequencing was peripheral blood. The receptors shown here come from a woman older than 75 with acute or convalescent COVID-19.

The chain is built from TRBV19 and TRBJ2-7; 13 bases map to TRBD2. The junction had 6 bases not matched to a gene; V was cut back by 10 bases and J by 0 bases. The CDR3 is made up of 15 amino acids. The V gene's germline CDR1 is LNHDA and CDR2 SQIVND (reference sequence). CDR3 DNA sequence: TGTGCCACCCGGACTAGCGGGAGAGGCTCCTACGAGCAGTACTTC. Translated, it gives CATRTSGRGSYEQYF.

The chain has TRBV6-2 or TRBV6-3 and TRBJ2-3; perhaps TRBD2 as D (5 bases). Per germline, CDR1 MNHEY and CDR2 SVGEGT. The CDR3 runs to 16 residues. V was shortened by 0 bases and J by 2 bases, with 12 bases between the two germline ends. The CDR3: CASSYSNRGSTDTQYF. Here the CDR3 DNA reads TGTGCCAGCAGTTACTCGAATCGAGGGTCCACAGATACGCAGTATTTT.

The rearrangement uses TRBV30 and TRBJ1-4; 9 positions match TRBD1. The V segment lost 6 bases and the J segment 8 bases; nucleotides outside the gene matches: 7. Germline lookup yields CDR1 GTSNPN and CDR2 SVGIG (reference sequence). CDR3 length equals 13 residues. This CDR3 reads CACLDRGGEKLFF. CDR3 DNA sequence: TGTGCCTGTCTGGACAGGGGAGGCGAAAAACTGTTTTTT.

This chain joins TRBV15 and TRBJ2-4; D possibly corresponds to TRBD2 (5 bases). The CDR3 runs to 16 residues. The V gene lost 5 bases and the J gene lost 3 bases, with 17 bases spanning the gap. Germline V CDR1 and CDR2: LNHNV, YYDKDF (reference sequence). The CDR3 here is CATSHSTGTIKNIQYF. CDR3 in DNA: TGTGCCACCAGCCATTCAACGGGAACCATCAAAAACATTCAGTACTTC.

The chain couples TRBV19 to TRBJ1-2; TRBD1 matches 7 bases. The V gene's germline CDR1 is LNHDA and CDR2 SQIVND (reference sequence). The length of the CDR3 is 15 residues. The trim removed 6 bases at V and 7 bases at J, leaving 14 bases unmatched. CDR3 nucleotide sequence: TGTGCCAGTAGGGAGTGGGGACAGAAAAGAGGTGGCTACACCTTC. Protein: CASREWGQKRGGYTF.

The chain couples TRBV19 to TRBJ2-7; 9 bases map to TRBD2. This CDR3 spans 15 amino acids. CDR1 is LNHDA, CDR2 SQIVND, per germline (reference sequence). Losses at the gene ends were 5 bases for V and 6 bases for J; bases not matched to a gene: 11. The CDR3 spells CASSSLSGGTGEQYF. CDR3 DNA: TGTGCCAGTAGTTCACTGAGCGGGGGGACCGGCGAGCAGTACTTC.

This chain uses TRBV10-1 with TRBJ2-1, with 9 bases identical to TRBD1. This CDR3 is built from 13 residues. CDR1 is WNHNN and CDR2 is SYGVQD in the germline V gene (reference sequence). The CDR3 sequence: CVVQDRGSDEQFF. The DNA of the CDR3 is TGCGTCGTACAGGACAGGGGATCGGATGAGCAGTTCTTC.

The V call is TRBV3-1 (or the pseudogene TRBV3-2), the J call TRBJ1-1; 7 nucleotides match TRBD1. Trimming at V came to 6 bases and at J to 2 bases, leaving 6 bases not matched to a gene. Germline values: CDR1 LGHDT, CDR2 YNNKEL (reference sequence). The CDR3 is made up of 14 amino acids. The CDR3 bases are TGTGCCAGCAGAGTCCAGGGGGGCAACACTGAAGCTTTCTTT. Amino acids: CASRVQGGNTEAFF.

DNA of the CDR3: TGTGCCACCAGTGAATCCGGGAACACCGGGGAGCTGTTTTTT. It is translated as CATSESGNTGELFF. The chain uses TRBV24-1 and TRBJ2-2; D uncertain. The CDR3 is 14 residues long. V dropped 4 bases and J dropped 1 base, with 6 bases sitting between them. Germline-derived CDR1 and CDR2 are KGHDR and SFDVKD.

The V call is TRBV9, the J call TRBJ2-5; 7 nucleotides match TRBD1. Trimming at V came to 0 bases and at J to 8 bases, leaving 13 bases not matched to a gene. CDR3 length equals 16 residues. CDR1 and CDR2 (germline): SGDLS, YYNGEE. The CDR3: CASSVVGQPSSGTQYF. The CDR3 region has the DNA TGTGCCAGCAGCGTAGTGGGACAGCCCAGCTCCGGAACCCAGTACTTC.

The chain joins TRBV3-1 (or the pseudogene TRBV3-2) to TRBJ2-3; 10 nucleotides align to TRBD2. This CDR3 contains 16 residues. The J segment lost 2 bases and the V segment lost 5 bases, leaving 7 bases of the junction unmatched. Germline values: CDR1 LGHDT, CDR2 YNNKEL (reference sequence). CDR3 protein: CASSTRTSGYTDTQYF. The CDR3 DNA sequence: TGTGCCAGCAGCACAAGGACTAGCGGTTACACAGATACGCAGTATTTT.

The chain carries TRBV28 and TRBJ2-7; a possible D gene is TRBD2 (6 bases). This CDR3 spans 16 amino acids. Germline CDR1 reads MDHEN; CDR2 reads SYDVKM. Trimming shortened V by 2 bases and J by 2 bases, and 16 bases separated the two germline ends. The DNA of the CDR3 is TGTGCCAGCAGTTTACTCTCGGGAGCCCGACCCTACGAGCAGTACTTC. Protein product: CASSLLSGARPYEQYF.

This clone was seen just once. This chain links TRBV6-5 with TRBJ1-2; 8 bases map to TRBD1. CDR1 MNHEY and CDR2 SVGAGI come from the germline V gene. J lost 6 bases, V lost 5 bases, and 5 bases had no gene match. CDR3 size: 13 residues. CDR3 in DNA: TGTGCCAGCAGTCAACACAGGGGGGATGGCTACACCTTC. Residues: CASSQHRGDGYTF.

The V and J genes are TRBV9 and TRBJ2-7; D possibly corresponds to TRBD2 (7 bases). The CDR3 contains 13 residues. V was pared by 2 bases and J by 6 bases, with 12 bases between. Looked up from germline, CDR1 is SGDLS and CDR2 is YYNGEE. The CDR3 nucleotides are TGTGCCAGCAGCGTGCGGGGGCGTGGCGAGCAGTACTTC. It translates to CASSVRGRGEQYF.

This clone is a singleton in its sample. In the same sample, other DNA sequences code for this CDR3. The rearrangement uses TRBV6-5 and TRBJ1-1, with a possible D match to TRBD1 (5 bases). V was trimmed by 2 bases and J by 7 bases, leaving 8 bases between them. CDR1 and CDR2 (germline): MNHEY, SVGAGI. The CDR3 is made up of 12 amino acids. The CDR3 loop reads CASSYRGGEAFF. CDR3 in DNA: TGTGCCAGCAGTTACCGGGGGGGTGAAGCTTTCTTT.

The chain joins TRBV2 to TRBJ2-1; TRBD1 matches at 8 bases. The CDR3 is made up of 13 amino acids. After removal of 7 bases from V and 5 bases from J, the junction contained 4 bases not matched to a gene. Germline assignment: CDR1 SNHLY and CDR2 FYNNEI. CDR3 region: CASNPDRDNEQFF. CDR3 coding DNA: TGTGCCAGCAATCCGGACAGGGACAATGAGCAGTTCTTC.

This chain joins TRBV6-5 and TRBJ1-2; the D gene is possibly TRBD1 (5 bases). Trimming took off 0 bases at V and 2 bases at J, with 10 bases between the two ends. Germline V CDR1 and CDR2: MNHEY, SVGAGI. The CDR3 runs to 15 residues. In DNA form, the CDR3 reads TGTGCCAGCAGTTACTCCAGTGGGGGGAACTATGGCTACACCTTC. Its translation: CASSYSSGGNYGYTF.

V usage is TRBV30 and J usage is TRBJ1-4; perhaps TRBD1 as D (6 bases). The V end was cut by 2 bases, the J end by 7 bases, with 14 bases between. Germline values: CDR1 GTSNPN, CDR2 SVGIG (reference sequence). The CDR3 spans 14 residues. The CDR3 DNA sequence: TGTGCCTGGAGTAAGAAGGGGGTTGGTGAAAAACTGTTTTTT. It specifies CAWSKKGVGEKLFF.

The chain carries TRBV7-2 and TRBJ2-2, with 7 bases aligning to TRBD2. The CDR3 length is 17 residues. The germline V gene encodes CDR1 SGHTA and CDR2 FQGNSA. V trimming: 5 bases; J trimming: 6 bases; junction bases outside the gene matches: 15. The CDR3 DNA sequence: TGTGCCAGCAGCAAATTCGGGACTATTCTTTCGGCCGGGGAGCTGTTTTTT. This translates into CASSKFGTILSAGELFF. Supplemented by reference TRBV7-2 and TRBJ2-2, the full variable domain reads GAGVSQSPSNKVTEKGKDVELRCDPISGHTALYWYRQSLGQGLEFLIYFQGNSAPDKSGLPSDRFSAERTGGSVSTLTIQRTQQEDSAVYLCASSKFGTILSAGELFFGEGSRLTVL.

The chain uses TRBV3-1 (or the pseudogene TRBV3-2) and TRBJ2-1; 7 positions match TRBD2. The germline gives CDR1 LGHDT, CDR2 YNNKEL (reference sequence). The CDR3 has 15 amino acids. After removal of 1 base from V and 11 bases from J, the junction contained 11 bases not matched to a gene. CDR3 DNA sequence: TGTGCCAGCAGCCAAGGGTTTGGGGGGGAGCCGAAGCAGTTCTTC. Amino acid sequence: CASSQGFGGEPKQFF.

Only a few counts were recorded for this clone. The chain is built from TRBV18 and TRBJ1-1, with a tentative D call TRBD1 (6 bases). The CDR3 runs to 15 residues. The germline V gene has CDR1 KGHSH and CDR2 LQKENI. V was clipped by 5 bases and J by 1 base, with 14 bases between them. The chain's CDR3 is CASSLGGGANTEAFF. DNA of the CDR3: TGTGCCAGCTCATTAGGGGGGGGCGCGAACACTGAAGCTTTCTTT.

This sequence joins TRBV28 and TRBJ1-5; D unresolved. V was clipped by 7 bases and J by 4 bases, with 8 bases between them. CDR3 length: 12 residues. CDR1 and CDR2 (germline): MDHEN, SYDVKM. CDR3 nucleotide sequence: TGTGCCAGCATGGAACAGAATCAGCCCCAGCATTTT. Protein product: CASMEQNQPQHF.

CDR3: CASSPGTSGKLDTQYF. The CDR3 DNA reads TGCGCCAGCAGCCCCGGGACTAGCGGGAAATTAGATACGCAGTATTTT. V and J are TRBV4-3 and TRBJ2-3, with 13 bases that match TRBD2. The length of the CDR3 is 16 residues. With V trimmed by 4 bases and J by 5 bases, 6 bases remained unmatched. Per germline, CDR1 LGHNA and CDR2 YSLEER.

The chain uses TRBV2 and TRBJ1-1, with D perhaps matching TRBD1 (5 bases). The germline gives CDR1 SNHLY, CDR2 FYNNEI. The CDR3 totals 16 residues. With 4 bases removed from V and 3 bases from J, the gap between germline ends came to 18 bases. CDR3 nucleotides: TGTGCCAGCAGTGTGCCCGGGGGAGTCCGTGACACTGAAGCTTTCTTT. Encoded protein: CASSVPGGVRDTEAFF.

This clone was recorded a few times. CDR3 bases: TGTGCCAGCAGTTACTCACGGTACAGGGGTTTACAGCCCCAGCATTTT. It translates to CASSYSRYRGLQPQHF. The rearrangement uses TRBV6-2 or TRBV6-3 and TRBJ1-5; 7 bases line up with TRBD1. Germline CDR1 MNHEY, CDR2 SVGEGT. The CDR3 is 16 residues long. V shed 0 bases, J shed 7 bases, and the junction held 9 bases outside the gene matches.

The chain combines TRBV24-1 with TRBJ1-1, with 7 positions matching TRBD1. The germline V gene has CDR1 KGHDR and CDR2 SFDVKD. The CDR3 length is 15 residues. V dropped 2 bases and J dropped 5; count of bases not matched to a gene: 7. The CDR3 here is CATSDSDRRGTEAFF. In DNA, the CDR3 is TGTGCCACCAGTGATTCGGACAGGCGAGGTACTGAAGCTTTCTTT.

The chain uses TRBV4-3 and TRBJ2-2, with 8 bases matching TRBD2. This CDR3 contains 17 residues. The V gene's germline CDR1 is LGHNA and CDR2 YSLEER. J lost 0 bases, V lost 0 bases, and 3 bases had no gene match. CDR3: CASSQEGGLANTGELFF. The CDR3 DNA is TGCGCCAGCAGCCAAGAGGGGGGACTAGCGAACACCGGGGAGCTGTTTTTT.